Below, 25 T cell receptor beta chains from the same sample are listed, as sequenced in a study of blood T cell repertoires in COVID-19. TCRdb's copy holds only in-frame clones and misses some; the assay was immunoSEQ multiplex PCR. The data contain around 230,000 clones, roughly 86% of them seen just once; the ten biggest clones take up 2.5% to 3.5%. Sequenced: PBMCs or T cells enriched from blood (not recorded which). The receptors derive from a woman in her 40s with acute COVID-19.

The chain combines TRBV30 with TRBJ1-2; the D gene is possibly TRBD1 (5 bases). The germline CDR1 and CDR2 sequences are GTSNPN and SVGIG (reference sequence). This CDR3 region has 14 residues. Trimming took off 5 bases at V and 2 bases at J, with 15 bases between the two ends. Here the CDR3 reads CAWFVRGGNYGYTF. In nucleotides, the CDR3 is TGTGCCTGGTTCGTTCGGGGGGGAAACTATGGCTACACCTTC.

The CDR3 coding sequence is TGTGCCAGCAGCTTAGCCTCGACGCCTAGCGGGAGGGGGTCCTACGAGCAGTACTTC. Protein product: CASSLASTPSGRGSYEQYF. V and J are TRBV7-8 and TRBJ2-7, with 12 bases fitting TRBD2. V shed 0 bases, J shed 1 base, and the junction held 10 bases outside the gene matches. The CDR3 extends over 19 amino acids. In germline, CDR1 is SGHVS, CDR2 FQNEAQ.

In the case of this clone: The sample carries other DNA sequences with the same CDR3. This chain uses TRBV12-3 or TRBV12-4 with TRBJ2-5; D is unresolved. This CDR3 has 12 residues. V gave up 5 bases and J gave up 2 bases, with 6 bases separating them. The CDR3 protein is CASSLLQETQYF. CDR3 in DNA: TGTGCCAGCAGTCTACTACAAGAGACCCAGTACTTC.

The chain recombines TRBV15 with TRBJ2-7; D possibly corresponds to TRBD1 (6 bases). There are 12 residues in the CDR3. Germline-derived CDR1 and CDR2 are LNHNV and YYDKDF (reference sequence). The ends were cut back, 1 base at V and 6 bases at J, with 7 bases in the middle. The CDR3 loop reads CATSRARGEQYF. CDR3 nucleotides: TGTGCCACCAGCAGAGCCAGGGGCGAGCAGTACTTC.

The V gene is TRBV29-1, the J gene TRBJ2-7; TRBD2 agrees at 9 bases. CDR3 length: 12 residues. Germline V gene data show CDR1 as SQVTM and CDR2 as ANQGSEA. Germline trimming cut 4 bases from V and 3 bases from J; bases unmatched to any gene: 1. The DNA of the CDR3 is TGCAGCGTTGGACTAGCGGTCTACGAGCAGTACTTC. This gives the protein CSVGLAVYEQYF.

This sequence joins TRBV11-2 and TRBJ1-5, with D unclear. This CDR3 has 15 amino acids. In germline, CDR1 is SGHAT, CDR2 FQNNGV. V was cut by 0 bases and J by 0 bases, with 6 bases left in between. The CDR3 region is CASSLDPSSNQPQHF. The CDR3 nucleotides read TGTGCCAGCAGCTTAGACCCCTCTAGCAATCAGCCCCAGCATTTT.

This clone was recorded once. The chain couples TRBV2 to TRBJ2-2; 9 bases are a match to TRBD1. Germline trimming cut 6 bases from V and 4 bases from J; bases unmatched to any gene: 3. Germline CDR1 is SNHLY and CDR2 is FYNNEI. The CDR3 spans 14 residues. The CDR3: CASRQGAVTGELFF. CDR3 sequence (DNA): TGTGCCAGCAGACAGGGGGCAGTCACCGGGGAGCTGTTTTTT.

This chain connects TRBV19 to TRBJ2-2; D is unclear. Deletions cut 3 bases from V and 0 bases from J, with 17 bases between. The CDR3 sequence is 18 residues long. Germline V gene sequence: CDR1 LNHDA, CDR2 SQIVND (reference sequence). Written as DNA, the CDR3 is TGTGCCAGTAGTATTCGTGGGCAGCTGCACCCGAACACCGGGGAGCTGTTTTTT. As protein: CASSIRGQLHPNTGELFF.

This clone has just a few counts. This chain connects TRBV5-8 to TRBJ1-2; D uncertain. Per the germline V gene, CDR1 is SGHTS and CDR2 is YDEGEE. This CDR3 is 14 amino acids long. V shed 2 bases and J shed 4 bases, with 12 bases lying between them. The CDR3, as DNA: TGTGCCAGCAGCTTAGAGGGCAGTCCCTATGGCTACACCTTC. Translated, it gives CASSLEGSPYGYTF.

The chain has TRBV5-4 and TRBJ1-5; D remains unclear. This CDR3 region has 14 residues. The germline V gene has CDR1 SGHNT and CDR2 YYREEE (reference sequence). Trimming shortened V by 1 base and J by 7 bases, and 12 bases separated the two germline ends. This CDR3 reads CASSLTQAGQPQHF. The CDR3 nucleotides read TGTGCCAGCAGCTTGACGCAGGCGGGACAGCCCCAGCATTTT.

V and J are TRBV9 and TRBJ2-7; TRBD2 is a possible D gene (6 bases). CDR1 is SGDLS, CDR2 YYNGEE, per germline. The V and J ends lost 0 bases and 3 bases respectively, with 16 bases between them. This CDR3 is built from 16 residues. The chain's CDR3 is CASSVDPATRNYEQYF. The CDR3 region has the DNA TGTGCCAGCAGCGTAGACCCGGCGACTAGAAACTACGAGCAGTACTTC.

This chain uses TRBV7-3 with TRBJ1-4; 7 bases are a match to TRBD1. The junction had 9 bases not matched to a gene; V was cut back by 0 bases and J by 5 bases. Germline assignment: CDR1 SGHTA and CDR2 FQGTGA. CDR3 size: 17 residues. The CDR3 DNA follows: TGTGCCAGCAGCTTAACTCAGGGGGAGAGGGGGAATGAAAAACTGTTTTTT. It translates to CASSLTQGERGNEKLFF. Full variable domain (rest looked up from reference TRBV7-3 and TRBJ1-4): GAGVSQTPSNKVTEKGKYVELRCDPISGHTALYWYRQSLGQGPEFLIYFQGTGAADDSGLPNDRFFAVRPEGSVSTLKIQRTERGDSAVYLCASSLTQGERGNEKLFFGSGTQLSVL.

This clone turned up a few times. V is TRBV7-9 and J is TRBJ2-1; 7 bases line up with TRBD2. There are 14 residues in the CDR3. CDR1 and CDR2 (germline): SEHNR, FQNEAQ (reference sequence). Trimming took 3 bases from V and 3 from J; bases not matched to a gene: 2. CDR3 sequence (DNA): TGTGCCAGCAGCTTCGGCGGGAGCTACAATGAGCAGTTCTTC. Encoded protein: CASSFGGSYNEQFF.

The table lists this clone with a few counts. This chain joins TRBV29-1 and TRBJ2-2; TRBD1 matches 7 bases. V was pared by 5 bases and J by 5 bases, with 8 bases of the junction left unmatched. This CDR3 region has 14 residues. Germline V lookup: CDR1 SQVTM, CDR2 ANQGSEA. CDR3 residues: CSVLIGGDTGELFF. In DNA, the CDR3 is TGCAGCGTTTTAATAGGGGGCGATACCGGGGAGCTGTTTTTT.

This chain joins TRBV15 and TRBJ1-3; no clear D. Germline CDR1 LNHNV, CDR2 YYDKDF (reference sequence). Trimming took 1 base from V and 5 from J, leaving 9 bases between them. This CDR3 comprises 14 residues. The CDR3 DNA reads as TGTGCCACCAGCAGAGGCGGCGGGAGAAACACCATATATTTT. Residues: CATSRGGGRNTIYF. Filled out from reference TRBV15 and TRBJ1-3, the complete variable domain reads DAMVIQNPRYQVTQFGKPVTLSCSQTLNHNVMYWYQQKSSQAPKLLFHYYDKDFNNEADTPDNFQSRRPNTSFCFLDIRSPGLGDTAMYLCATSRGGGRNTIYFGEGSWLTVV.

The V call is TRBV9, the J call TRBJ1-2, with D possibly being TRBD1 (6 bases). The CDR3 is made up of 15 amino acids. The V gene's germline CDR1 is SGDLS and CDR2 YYNGEE. V lost 4 bases, J lost 2 bases, and 15 bases lay in between. The CDR3 reads CASSPSGGLNYGYTF. CDR3 DNA sequence: TGTGCCAGCAGCCCCAGCGGGGGGCTGAACTATGGCTACACCTTC.

The V and J genes are TRBV6-5 and TRBJ1-2, with no clear D. The V and J ends lost 0 bases and 0 bases respectively, with 8 bases between them. The CDR3 runs to 15 residues. The germline gives CDR1 MNHEY, CDR2 SVGAGI. The CDR3 loop is CASSYSAGTNYGYTF. CDR3 bases: TGTGCCAGCAGTTACTCGGCGGGTACTAACTATGGCTACACCTTC.

This clone was counted once. The chain employs TRBV5-1 and TRBJ2-1, with D tentatively TRBD1 (6 bases). The V end lost 6 bases, the J end lost 5 bases, and 15 bases lay between the germline ends. Germline-derived CDR1 and CDR2 are SGHRS and YFSETQ. The length of the CDR3 is 14 residues. The CDR3 reads CASTPGTLHNEQFF. Here the CDR3 DNA reads TGCGCCAGCACACCCGGGACACTTCACAATGAGCAGTTCTTC. The variable domain in full, completed from reference TRBV5-1 and TRBJ2-1, reads KAGVTQTPRYLIKTRGQQVTLSCSPISGHRSVSWYQQTPGQGLQFLFEYFSETQRNKGNFPGRFSGRQFSNSRSEMNVSTLELGDSALYLCASTPGTLHNEQFFGPGTRLTVL.

This clone has only a few counts. CDR3 sequence reads: CASSLKEGNQPQHF. Written as DNA, the CDR3 is TGTGCCAGCAGCTTAAAAGAGGGCAATCAGCCCCAGCATTTT. The gene calls are TRBV7-6 and TRBJ1-5; D unresolved. The CDR3 sequence is 14 residues long. With 2 bases removed from V and 2 bases from J, the gap between germline ends came to 7 bases. The germline V gene has CDR1 SGHVS and CDR2 FNYEAQ.

This clone was seen once. The chain employs TRBV7-3 and TRBJ1-3, with 7 bases matching TRBD1. CDR1 SGHTA and CDR2 FQGTGA come from the germline V gene. V lost 4 bases, J lost 0 bases, and 9 bases stayed unmatched. This CDR3 is built from 17 residues. CDR3: CASSWPGQPNSGNTIYF. The CDR3 DNA follows: TGTGCCAGCAGCTGGCCGGGACAGCCAAACTCTGGAAACACCATATATTTT. The full variable domain, its missing parts supplied by reference TRBV7-3 and TRBJ1-3, is GAGVSQTPSNKVTEKGKYVELRCDPISGHTALYWYRQSLGQGPEFLIYFQGTGAADDSGLPNDRFFAVRPEGSVSTLKIQRTERGDSAVYLCASSWPGQPNSGNTIYFGEGSWLTVV.

The chain uses TRBV24-1 and TRBJ2-1; a weak D match, TRBD2 (8 bases). The CDR3 totals 14 residues. V lost 5 bases and J 10 bases, leaving 17 bases between the germline ends. Germline V gene data show CDR1 as KGHDR and CDR2 as SFDVKD. CDR3 DNA sequence: TGTGCCACCAGTGTGGGCCGGGAGGGGGCCGAGCAGTTCTTC. It encodes CATSVGREGAEQFF.

CDR3 bases: TGTGCCAGCACGGGCGGGATCCATAATTCACCCCTCCACTTT. Translating it yields CASTGGIHNSPLHF. The J gene is TRBJ1-6, the V gene TRBV6-5; D is unclear. CDR3 length: 14 amino acids. Germline V gene data show CDR1 as MNHEY and CDR2 as SVGAGI. Trimming took off 7 bases at V and 5 bases at J, with 12 bases between the two ends.

This clone was observed once. The chain combines TRBV6-1 with TRBJ2-7, with unresolved D. Per germline, CDR1 MNHNS and CDR2 SASEGT. Trimming pared 2 bases from V and 4 bases from J, leaving 6 bases between. The CDR3 extends over 12 amino acids. CDR3 loop: CASSETVYEQYF. Written as DNA, the CDR3 is TGTGCCAGCAGTGAAACGGTGTACGAGCAGTACTTC.

The chain couples TRBV7-8 to TRBJ2-3; 10 bases align to TRBD1. This CDR3 region has 12 residues. Germline loops: CDR1 SGHVS, CDR2 FQNEAQ. V lost 3 bases and J lost 11; bases outside the gene matches: 2. The CDR3 sequence: CASSFRTGGQYF. The CDR3 DNA sequence: TGTGCCAGCAGCTTTAGGACAGGGGGGCAGTATTTT.

The V gene is TRBV18, the J gene TRBJ2-2; D not resolved. The germline CDR1 and CDR2 sequences are KGHSH and LQKENI. V was trimmed by 2 bases and J by 0 bases, leaving 10 bases between them. The length of the CDR3 is 16 residues. CDR3 sequence reads: CASSPTGGPNTGELFF. CDR3 coding DNA: TGTGCCAGCTCACCAACCGGCGGCCCGAACACCGGGGAGCTGTTTTTT. Based on the CDR3 plus reference TRBV18 and TRBJ2-2, the full variable domain is NAGVMQNPRHLVRRRGQEARLRCSPMKGHSHVYWYRQLPEEGLKFMVYLQKENIIDESGMPKERFSAEFPKEGPSILRIQQVVRGDSAAYFCASSPTGGPNTGELFFGEGSRLTVL.